The source of this T cell receptor (beta chain) is a study of regulatory T cells in long-lasting Graves disease. iRepertoire HTBI primers and Arm-PCR of CDR3 regions built TCR beta libraries. TCRdb recomputed calls from the multiplex PCR reads with MiXCR, one row per CDR3 protein. The repertoire holds approximately 350,000 distinct CDR3 sequences, with roughly 10% as singletons. The time point is: newly diagnosed GD, antithyroid drugs for less than 3 months. The TCR library was made from RNA that had been extracted from PBMCs in TRIzol. This clonotype showed up just a few times. Germline V CDR1 and CDR2: SGHDN, FVKESK. This CDR3 is 13 amino acids long. Trimming removed 3 bases at V and 3 bases at J, with 5 bases between. This same sample was also taken into another study, of T cells in Graves' hyperthyroidism and ophthalmopathy. This second report adds: Stability of Graves' hyperthyroidism was defined as absent ophthalmopathy progression within 18 months.

The gene calls are TRBV14 and TRBJ2-2; unclear D gene. The sample in question was peripheral blood mononuclear cells (PBMCs), obtained at new diagnosis, from a patient treated with antithyroid drugs. This TCR was sampled from a young woman with Graves disease. The CDR3 here is CASSHTYTGELFF. CDR3 DNA: TGTGCCAGCAGCCACACATACACCGGGGAGCTGTTTTTT.